Below, 16 T cell receptor beta chains from the same sample are listed, as sequenced in a study of regulatory T cells in long-lasting Graves disease. Time point in this sample: newly diagnosed GD, antithyroid drugs for less than 3 months. PBMC RNA served as the TCR library source. Through Arm-PCR of CDR3 regions and iRepertoire HTBI primers, TCR beta libraries were built. TCRdb reprocessed the multiplex PCR reads via MiXCR and lists one record per CDR3 protein. The sample consists of over 200,000 distinct CDR3 sequences, about 18% of them appearing once. The sample was also reused in another study, on T cells in Graves' hyperthyroidism and ophthalmopathy.

The sequencing here drew on peripheral blood mononuclear cells (PBMCs), taken at new diagnosis, from a patient treated with antithyroid drugs. The receptor set was obtained from a woman aged 25 to 45 with Graves disease.

Turning to this clonotype: No conserved phenylalanine or tryptophan is present at the end of the CDR3, so a read error is the likely explanation. V is TRBV24-1 and J is TRBJ2-1, with D perhaps being TRBD1 or TRBD2 (5 bases each). The CDR3 loop spans 13 amino acids. Germline values: CDR1 KGHDR, CDR2 SFDVKD. Trimming stripped 6 bases from V and 8 bases from J, with 13 bases between. In nucleotides, the CDR3 is TGTGCCACCAGTAGGATGGGGGTCGATGAGCAGTTCCTC. It yields the protein CATSRMGVDEQFL.

Many counts were recorded for this clonotype. The chain uses TRBV10-3 and TRBJ2-3; D possibly corresponds to TRBD1 (5 bases). Per the germline V gene, CDR1 is ENHRY and CDR2 is SYGVKD. The V and J ends lost 3 bases and 3 bases respectively, with 10 bases between them. The CDR3 is 14 amino acids. CDR3 protein: CAISDKGRTDTQYF. The DNA of the CDR3 is TGTGCCATCAGTGATAAGGGGCGTACAGATACGCAGTATTTT.

Many counts were recorded for this clonotype. The rearrangement links TRBV29-1 to TRBJ1-2, with D possibly TRBD1 on 6 matching bases. V shed 0 bases and J shed 4 bases, with 15 bases lying between them. CDR1 and CDR2 (germline): SQVTM, ANQGSEA. This CDR3 comprises 15 residues. In nucleotides, the CDR3 is TGCAGCGTTGAAGAGGCAGGGGAAGAGGGCTATGGCTACACCTTC. This encodes CSVEEAGEEGYGYTF.

This clonotype was recorded at least ten times. This chain links TRBV7-3 with TRBJ1-1, with a tentative D call TRBD1 (5 bases). CDR3 size: 15 residues. Between the trimmed V and J ends, which lost 2 bases and 1 base, there was a span of 11 bases. CDR1 SGHTA and CDR2 FQGTGA come from the germline V gene. The CDR3 reads CASSLGAGPNTEAFF. The CDR3 region has the DNA TGTGCCAGCAGCTTAGGAGCAGGGCCGAACACTGAAGCTTTCTTT.

This clonotype was seen at least ten times. The chain combines TRBV11-3 with TRBJ2-1; no firm D call. Germline CDR1 is SGHNT and CDR2 is YENEEA. This CDR3 contains 13 residues. Deletions cut 2 bases from V and 2 bases from J, with 4 bases between. Here the CDR3 reads CASSLNTYNEQFF. In nucleotides, the CDR3 is TGTGCCAGCAGCTTAAACACCTACAATGAGCAGTTCTTC.

Ten or more counts support this clonotype. This rearrangement joins TRBV5-1 to TRBJ1-2, with D perhaps TRBD1 (6 bases). Germline CDR1 and CDR2: SGHRS and YFSETQ. This CDR3 region has 14 residues. V shed 5 bases and J shed 4 bases, with 15 bases lying between them. The CDR3 spells CASRKLRDTYGYTF. The DNA of the CDR3 is TGCGCCAGCAGAAAACTCCGGGACACCTATGGCTACACCTTC.

This clonotype was detected ten times or more. The rearrangement links TRBV27 to TRBJ1-1; D remains unclear. The CDR3 sequence is 14 residues long. The germline gives CDR1 MNHEY, CDR2 SMNVEV (reference sequence). V was trimmed by 7 bases and J by 5 bases, leaving 17 bases between them. The CDR3 region is CASINAPRGTEAFF. CDR3 DNA: TGTGCCAGCATCAACGCGCCCCGGGGAACTGAAGCTTTCTTT.

This chain uses TRBV11-3 with TRBJ2-7, with D uncertain. There are 14 residues in the CDR3. Germline V gene lookup returns CDR1 SGHNT and CDR2 YENEEA. V was cut by 2 bases and J by 0 bases, with 8 bases left in between. The CDR3 loop reads CASSLLFTSYEQYF. The CDR3 DNA reads as TGTGCCAGCAGCTTACTGTTCACCTCCTACGAGCAGTACTTC.

This clonotype was found a few times. The rearrangement joins TRBV3-1 to TRBJ2-2, with D possibly being TRBD1 or TRBD2 (5 bases each). The CDR3 runs to 16 residues. Germline V gene lookup returns CDR1 LGHDT and CDR2 YNNKEL (reference sequence). V was cut by 0 bases and J by 7 bases, with 15 bases left in between. The CDR3 bases are TGTGCCAGCAGCCAAGAACCGGGGCCCTTGGTCGGGGAGCTGTTTTTT. Translating it yields CASSQEPGPLVGELFF.

This clonotype was seen repeatedly, ten times or more. This sequence joins TRBV6-1 and TRBJ2-5; D possibly matches TRBD1 or TRBD2 (5 bases each). Trimming removed 6 bases from V and 7 bases from J, with 24 bases in between. Germline V lookup: CDR1 MNHNS, CDR2 SASEGT. This CDR3 spans 16 amino acids. CDR3 bases: TGTGCCAGCAGAAGCCCGGGGACGAGCTTAATCGGGACCCAGTACTTC. Translation: CASRSPGTSLIGTQYF.

This clonotype was recorded at least ten times. The gene calls are TRBV29-1 and TRBJ1-2; D is undetermined. V lost 3 bases to trimming and J lost 2 bases, with 10 bases between them. The CDR3 runs 13 residues. Per germline, CDR1 SQVTM and CDR2 ANQGSEA. The CDR3 region is CSVERLANYGYTF. CDR3 bases: TGCAGCGTTGAGCGTTTGGCAAACTATGGCTACACCTTC. The variable domain in full, completed from reference TRBV29-1 and TRBJ1-2, reads SAVISQKPSRDICQRGTSLTIQCQVDSQVTMMFWYRQQPGQSLTLIATANQGSEATYESGFVIDKFPISRPNLTFSTLTVSNMSPEDSSIYLCSVERLANYGYTFGSGTRLTVV.

This clonotype was observed a few times. This chain joins TRBV7-9 and TRBJ2-2; the D gene could be TRBD1 or TRBD2 (5 bases each). Trimming left V 5 bases short and J 4 bases short, with 23 bases between. The CDR3 sequence is 18 residues long. Germline values: CDR1 SEHNR, CDR2 FQNEAQ (reference sequence). The CDR3 spells CASSPGAWSGHTTGELFF. The CDR3, as DNA: TGTGCCAGCAGCCCCGGGGCCTGGTCGGGGCATACCACCGGGGAGCTGTTTTTT.

At least ten counts were recorded for this clonotype. The gene calls are TRBV12-3 or TRBV12-4 and TRBJ2-3, with D unclear. The CDR3 loop spans 14 amino acids. V was pared by 3 bases and J by 1 base, with 8 bases between. CDR3 protein: CASSFSSRTDTQYF. The CDR3 region has the DNA TGTGCCAGCAGTTTTTCTTCCCGCACAGATACGCAGTATTTT.

This clonotype has at least ten counts. The rearrangement links TRBV20-1 to TRBJ2-7; 9 bases align to TRBD1. V lost 1 base and J lost 4; bases outside the gene matches: 11. Germline V CDR1 and CDR2: DFQATT, SNEGSKA (reference sequence). The CDR3 loop spans 16 amino acids. CDR3 region: CSARVSGTGLAYEQYF. The CDR3 coding sequence is TGCAGTGCTAGAGTCTCCGGGACAGGGCTCGCATACGAGCAGTACTTC.

This clonotype was seen many times. The CDR3 coding sequence is TGTGCCAGCAGTGGCCCTCAAGGGACTAATGAAAAACTGTTTTTT. Its translation is CASSGPQGTNEKLFF. This chain links TRBV12-3 or TRBV12-4 with TRBJ1-4; the D is unclear. Trimming removed 5 bases from V and 2 bases from J, with 12 bases in between. There are 15 residues in the CDR3.

This clonotype has at least ten counts. The chain recombines TRBV5-1 with TRBJ2-7; no clear D. Deletions cut 1 base from V and 6 bases from J, with 11 bases between. Germline V CDR1 and CDR2: SGHRS, YFSETQ. The length of the CDR3 is 13 residues. CDR3 protein: CASSLQGFGEQYF. The DNA of the CDR3 is TGCGCCAGCAGCTTGCAAGGGTTCGGCGAGCAGTACTTC.